The 10 T cell receptor beta chains given below trace back to one sample, sequenced in a study of T cell responses to AZD1222 COVID-19 vaccine. The assay was immunoSEQ multiplex PCR, and TCRdb's table has in-frame clones only and misses some. The data contain about 150,000 clones, around nine tenths of them singletons. Sample: peripheral blood, taken on day 0 of AZD1222 vaccination. The receptors come from an adult in good health.

This sequence joins TRBV7-6 and TRBJ2-2, with unresolved D. Trimming left V 2 bases short and J 2 bases short, with 9 bases between. CDR1 SGHVS and CDR2 FNYEAQ come from the germline V gene. This CDR3 has 15 amino acids. The CDR3: CASSLPQRNTGELFF. CDR3 in DNA: TGTGCCAGCAGCTTACCGCAGAGAAACACCGGGGAGCTGTTTTTT.

The V call is TRBV7-8, the J call TRBJ2-2; D is uncertain. V lost 2 bases, J lost 1 base, and 8 bases lay in between. Germline CDR1 reads SGHVS; CDR2 reads FQNEAQ. This CDR3 has 15 amino acids. The CDR3 loop is CASSLSRLNTGELFF. DNA of the CDR3: TGTGCCAGCAGCTTATCCAGATTGAACACCGGGGAGCTGTTTTTT.

This chain's CDR3 is CASSQGRGPQHF. CDR3 bases: TGTGCCAGCAGCCAAGGTAGGGGGCCCCAGCATTTT. This rearrangement joins TRBV3-1 (or the pseudogene TRBV3-2) to TRBJ1-5; tentative D call: TRBD1 (5 bases). V lost 1 base and J lost 9, with 7 bases in between. Germline CDR1 and CDR2: LGHDT and YNNKEL (reference sequence). The CDR3 loop spans 12 amino acids.

This chain uses TRBV20-1 with TRBJ1-2; D remains ambiguous. This CDR3 has 14 amino acids. V was pared by 3 bases and J by 8 bases, with 19 bases between. CDR1 is DFQATT and CDR2 is SNEGSKA in the germline V gene (reference sequence). In DNA, the CDR3 is TGCAGTGCTAGTCCCCCTTGGGGAGGGAAAGGCTACACCTTC. Protein product: CSASPPWGGKGYTF.

The chain uses TRBV11-2 and TRBJ1-2; TRBD1 agrees at 7 bases. CDR1 SGHAT and CDR2 FQNNGV come from the germline V gene. V shed 5 bases, J shed 5 bases, and the junction held 14 bases outside the gene matches. The length of the CDR3 is 16 residues. The CDR3 spells CASSRVTGTAIYGYTF. CDR3 DNA: TGTGCCAGCAGCCGCGTCACCGGGACAGCCATTTATGGCTACACCTTC.

This clone appeared once. The chain has TRBV5-1 and TRBJ1-1; D is possibly TRBD1 (6 bases). With 4 bases removed from V and 3 bases from J, the gap between germline ends came to 13 bases. This CDR3 region has 14 residues. Germline loops: CDR1 SGHRS, CDR2 YFSETQ. CDR3 sequence reads: CASSTTGIDTEAFF. Written as DNA, the CDR3 is TGCGCCAGCAGCACAACAGGGATTGACACTGAAGCTTTCTTT.

V gene TRBV7-8 combines with J gene TRBJ2-7; 11 nucleotides agree with TRBD1. The CDR3 is 16 amino acids. The germline V gene encodes CDR1 SGHVS and CDR2 FQNEAQ. The V gene end was trimmed by 1 base and the J gene end by 3 bases; junction bases not matched to a gene: 5. The CDR3 here is CASSLVSGTGGYEQYF. CDR3 in DNA: TGTGCCAGCAGCTTAGTCTCCGGGACAGGGGGCTACGAGCAGTACTTC.

This clone was counted a few times. The rearrangement links TRBV12-3 or TRBV12-4 to TRBJ1-4; D may be TRBD1 (5 bases). The CDR3 has 13 amino acids. V was clipped by 4 bases and J by 14 bases, with 17 bases between them. DNA for the CDR3: TGTGCCAGCAGTTCCAAACTCGCGACAGACCTGTTTTTT. Amino acids: CASSSKLATDLFF.

The chain couples TRBV28 to TRBJ2-7; 8 bases match TRBD2. From germline, CDR1 is MDHEN and CDR2 SYDVKM. V dropped 3 bases and J dropped 6; count of bases not matched to a gene: 13. CDR3 length: 16 residues. The CDR3 sequence: CASSFPGGAAVGEQYF. CDR3 sequence (DNA): TGTGCCAGCAGTTTCCCCGGGGGGGCGGCGGTAGGCGAGCAGTACTTC.

For this clone: Other DNA sequences from this sample encode an identical CDR3 as well. The chain has TRBV11-3 and TRBJ2-3; D is unresolved. Trimming stripped 3 bases from V and 6 bases from J, with 4 bases between. This CDR3 spans 11 amino acids. The germline V gene encodes CDR1 SGHNT and CDR2 YENEEA. The CDR3: CASSLSDTQYF. The CDR3 bases are TGTGCCAGCAGCTTGTCGGATACGCAGTATTTT.